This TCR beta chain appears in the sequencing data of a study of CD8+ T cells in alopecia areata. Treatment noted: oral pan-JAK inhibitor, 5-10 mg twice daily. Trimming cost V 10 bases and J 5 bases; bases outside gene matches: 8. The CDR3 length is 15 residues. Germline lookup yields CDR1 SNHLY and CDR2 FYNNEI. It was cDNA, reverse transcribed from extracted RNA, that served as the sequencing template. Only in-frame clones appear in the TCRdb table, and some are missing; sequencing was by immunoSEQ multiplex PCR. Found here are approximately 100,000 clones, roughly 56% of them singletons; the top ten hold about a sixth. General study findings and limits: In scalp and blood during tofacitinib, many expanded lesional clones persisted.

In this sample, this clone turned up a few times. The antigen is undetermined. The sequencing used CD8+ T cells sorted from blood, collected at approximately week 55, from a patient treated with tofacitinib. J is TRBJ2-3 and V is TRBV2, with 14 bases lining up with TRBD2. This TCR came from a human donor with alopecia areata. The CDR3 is CATLTSGGAGDTQYF. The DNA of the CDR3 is TGTGCCACCCTGACTAGCGGGGGGGCGGGAGATACGCAGTATTTT.